This T cell receptor beta chain was profiled in a study of T cells in Graves' hyperthyroidism and ophthalmopathy. This clonotype appeared a few times. V was pared by 6 bases and J by 1 base, with 4 bases of the junction left unmatched. Germline lookup yields CDR1 SGHTS and CDR2 YDEGEE. The CDR3 loop spans 16 amino acids. Regions amplified from RNA transcripts were the TCR beta CDR3 regions. The study used the HTBI primer set for a first-round RT-PCR of the TCR CDR3. TCRdb reprocessed the multiplex PCR reads with MiXCR, giving one entry per CDR3 protein. The repertoire holds 600,000 to 650,000 distinct CDR3 sequences, with less than 25% as singletons.

Input material: blood. The clonotype comes from a man aged 25-45 years with Graves' ophthalmopathy. The chain has TRBV5-8 and TRBJ2-1, with 13 nucleotides matching TRBD2. CDR3 bases: TGTGCCAGCACCGGGACTAGCGGGAAGTCCTACAATGAGCAGTTCTTC. Encoded protein: CASTGTSGKSYNEQFF.